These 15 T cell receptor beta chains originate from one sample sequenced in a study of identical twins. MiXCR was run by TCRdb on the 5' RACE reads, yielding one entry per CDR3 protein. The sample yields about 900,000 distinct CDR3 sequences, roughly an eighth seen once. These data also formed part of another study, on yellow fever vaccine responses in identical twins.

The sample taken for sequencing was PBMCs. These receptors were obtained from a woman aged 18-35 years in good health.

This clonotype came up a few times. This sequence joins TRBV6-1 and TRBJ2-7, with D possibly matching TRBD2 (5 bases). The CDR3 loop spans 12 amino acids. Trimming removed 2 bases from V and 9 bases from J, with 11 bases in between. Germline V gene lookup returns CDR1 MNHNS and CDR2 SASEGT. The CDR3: CASSEYRGAQYF. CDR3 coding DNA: TGTGCCAGCAGTGAATATCGGGGTGCGCAGTACTTC.

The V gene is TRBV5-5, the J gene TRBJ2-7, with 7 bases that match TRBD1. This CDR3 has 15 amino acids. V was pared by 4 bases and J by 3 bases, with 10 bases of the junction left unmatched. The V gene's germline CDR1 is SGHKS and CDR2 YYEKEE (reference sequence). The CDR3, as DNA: TGTGCCAGCAGCGAAACCGGGACAGATTACTACGAGCAGTACTTC. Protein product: CASSETGTDYYEQYF.

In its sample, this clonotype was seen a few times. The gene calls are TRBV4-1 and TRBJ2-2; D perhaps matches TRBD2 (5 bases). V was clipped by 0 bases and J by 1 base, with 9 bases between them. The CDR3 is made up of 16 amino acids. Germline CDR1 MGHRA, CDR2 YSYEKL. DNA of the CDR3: TGCGCCAGCAGCCAAGATGTAGCGATGAACACCGGGGAGCTGTTTTTT. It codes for CASSQDVAMNTGELFF.

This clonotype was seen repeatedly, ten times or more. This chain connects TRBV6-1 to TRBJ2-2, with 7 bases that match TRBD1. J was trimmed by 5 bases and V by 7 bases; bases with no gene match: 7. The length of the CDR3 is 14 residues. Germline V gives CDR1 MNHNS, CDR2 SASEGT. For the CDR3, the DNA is TGTGCCAGCACTAAAACAGGGGTGACCGGGGAGCTGTTTTTT. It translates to CASTKTGVTGELFF.

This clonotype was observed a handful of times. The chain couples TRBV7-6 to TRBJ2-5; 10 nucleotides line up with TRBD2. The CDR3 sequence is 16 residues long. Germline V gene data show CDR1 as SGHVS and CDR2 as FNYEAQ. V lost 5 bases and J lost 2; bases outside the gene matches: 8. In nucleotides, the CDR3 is TGTGCCAGCAGCCCTACTAGCGGGGTTCCTCAAGAGACCCAGTACTTC. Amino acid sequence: CASSPTSGVPQETQYF.

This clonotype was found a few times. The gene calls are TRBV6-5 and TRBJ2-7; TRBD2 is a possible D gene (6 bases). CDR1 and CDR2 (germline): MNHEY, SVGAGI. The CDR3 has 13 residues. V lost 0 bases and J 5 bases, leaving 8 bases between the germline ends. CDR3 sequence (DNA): TGTGCCAGCAGTTACTCAGGCGGGAACGAGCAGTACTTC. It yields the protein CASSYSGGNEQYF.

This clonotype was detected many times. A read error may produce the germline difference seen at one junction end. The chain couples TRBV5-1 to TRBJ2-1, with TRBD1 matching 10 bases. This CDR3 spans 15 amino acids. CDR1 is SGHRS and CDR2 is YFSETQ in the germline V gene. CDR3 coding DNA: TGTGCCAGCAGCCGAGGACAGGGGGCCTACAATGAGCAGTTCTTC. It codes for CASSRGQGAYNEQFF.

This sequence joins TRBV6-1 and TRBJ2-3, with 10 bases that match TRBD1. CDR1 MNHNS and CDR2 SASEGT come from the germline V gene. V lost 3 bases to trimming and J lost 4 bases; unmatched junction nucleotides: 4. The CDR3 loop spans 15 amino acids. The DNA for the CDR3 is TGTGCCAGCAGTGAGACAGGGGGCGCCGCAGATACGCAGTATTTT. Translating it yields CASSETGGAADTQYF.

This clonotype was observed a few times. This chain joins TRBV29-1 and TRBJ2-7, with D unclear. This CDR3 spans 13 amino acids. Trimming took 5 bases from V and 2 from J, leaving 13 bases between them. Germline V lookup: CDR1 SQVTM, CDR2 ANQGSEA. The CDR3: CSVSSRGTYEQYF. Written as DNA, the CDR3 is TGCAGCGTTTCAAGCCGAGGCACCTACGAGCAGTACTTC.

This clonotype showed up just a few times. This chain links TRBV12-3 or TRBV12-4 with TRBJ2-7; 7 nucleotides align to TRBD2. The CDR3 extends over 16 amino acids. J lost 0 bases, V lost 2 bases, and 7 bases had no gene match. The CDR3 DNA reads TGTGCCAGCAGTTTACAAGCGGGGCCTAGCTCCTACGAGCAGTACTTC. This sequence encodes CASSLQAGPSSYEQYF.

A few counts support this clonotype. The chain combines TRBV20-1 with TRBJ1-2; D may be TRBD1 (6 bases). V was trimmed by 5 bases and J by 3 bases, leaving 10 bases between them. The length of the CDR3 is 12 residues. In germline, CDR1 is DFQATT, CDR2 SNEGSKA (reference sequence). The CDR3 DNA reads TGCAGTGCTGAGACAGGAGACTATGGCTACACCTTC. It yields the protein CSAETGDYGYTF.

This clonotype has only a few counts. The DNA for the CDR3 is TGTGCCACCAGTGACCCCAATCAGCCCCAGCATTTT. Its translation: CATSDPNQPQHF. The rearrangement links TRBV24-1 to TRBJ1-5; D unresolved. The germline V gene encodes CDR1 KGHDR and CDR2 SFDVKD. The V gene lost 4 bases and the J gene lost 3 bases, with 3 bases spanning the gap. The CDR3 is 12 residues long.

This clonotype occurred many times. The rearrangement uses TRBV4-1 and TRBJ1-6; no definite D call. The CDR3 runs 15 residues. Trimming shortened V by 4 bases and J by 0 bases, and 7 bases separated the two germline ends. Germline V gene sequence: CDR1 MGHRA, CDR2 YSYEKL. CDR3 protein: CASSPTSSYNSPLHF. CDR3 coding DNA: TGCGCCAGCAGCCCTACGAGCTCCTATAATTCACCCCTCCACTTT.

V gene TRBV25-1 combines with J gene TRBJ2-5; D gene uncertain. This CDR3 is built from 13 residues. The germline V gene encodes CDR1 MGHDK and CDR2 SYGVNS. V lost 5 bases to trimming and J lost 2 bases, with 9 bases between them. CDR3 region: CASSFYSQETQYF. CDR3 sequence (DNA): TGTGCCAGCAGTTTCTACTCTCAAGAGACCCAGTACTTC.

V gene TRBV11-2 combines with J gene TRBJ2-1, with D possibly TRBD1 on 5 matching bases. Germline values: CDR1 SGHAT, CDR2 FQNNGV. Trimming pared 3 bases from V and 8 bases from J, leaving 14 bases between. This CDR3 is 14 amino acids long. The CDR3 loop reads CASSFGADWDEQFF. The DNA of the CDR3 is TGTGCCAGCAGCTTTGGGGCTGACTGGGATGAGCAGTTCTTC.